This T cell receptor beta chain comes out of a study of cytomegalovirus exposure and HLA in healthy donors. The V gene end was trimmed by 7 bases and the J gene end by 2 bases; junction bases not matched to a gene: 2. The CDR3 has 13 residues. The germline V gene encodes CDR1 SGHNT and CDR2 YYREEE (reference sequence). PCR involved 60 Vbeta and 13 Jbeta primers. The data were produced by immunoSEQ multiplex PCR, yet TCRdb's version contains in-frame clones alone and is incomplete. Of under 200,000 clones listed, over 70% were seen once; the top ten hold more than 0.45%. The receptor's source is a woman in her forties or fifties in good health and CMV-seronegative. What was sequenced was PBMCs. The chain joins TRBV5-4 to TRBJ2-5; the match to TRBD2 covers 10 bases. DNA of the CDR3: TGTGCCAGCGGACTAGCGGAACAAGAGACCCAGTACTTC. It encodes CASGLAEQETQYF.